These T cell receptor beta chains were read from a single sample in a study of shared clonotypes between healthy human individuals. Sequencing used immunoSEQ multiplex PCR; TCRdb keeps in-frame clones, though not all of them. Among roughly 1,000,000 clones listed, about 80% were seen once. Sequencing was carried out using memory CD4+ T cells from PBMCs. The source is a man younger than 30 in good health. Some clones in this sample may be carry-over from other donors' samples. The CDR3 runs from the conserved cysteine through the conserved F or W. The D gene is left open where the match is weak. Clone size appears in some rows only: once, few, many, or a class for an expanded clone.

j_call clone_size v_call d_call cdr3_aa cdr3_nt
TRBJ2-7 . TRBV28 TRBD1 CASSSPGTGLHEQYF TGTGCCAGCAGTTCCCCCGGGACAGGGCTCCACGAGCAGTACTTC
TRBJ1-2 few TRBV7-2 TRBD1 CAKDRLSYGYTF TGTGCCAAGGACAGGCTCTCATATGGCTACACCTTC
TRBJ1-4 . TRBV7-2 . CASSSSPLQGFKDEKLFF TGTGCCAGCAGCTCCTCCCCCCTCCAGGGGTTCAAGGATGAAAAACTGTTTTTT
TRBJ2-7 . TRBV7-3 . CASSLRYSQVGEQYF TGTGCCAGCAGCCTAAGATACTCACAGGTTGGCGAGCAGTACTTC
TRBJ2-1 . TRBV12-5 TRBD2 CASGLGKTSGSAGEQFF TGTGCTAGTGGTTTGGGAAAGACTAGCGGGAGCGCTGGTGAGCAGTTCTTC
TRBJ2-1 few TRBV28 TRBD2 CASSLTPGTSGIGSYNEQFF TGTGCCAGCAGTTTAACCCCGGGGACTAGCGGGATCGGATCCTACAATGAGCAGTTCTTC
TRBJ2-5 . TRBV13 . CASSAGFAETQYF TGTGCCAGCAGCGCCGGATTTGCGGAGACCCAGTACTTC
TRBJ2-5 . TRBV5-8 . CASSPNPGETQYF TGTGCCAGCAGCCCTAACCCAGGGGAGACCCAGTACTTC
TRBJ2-1 . TRBV7-2 . CASSLPNRDDYNEQFF TGTGCCAGCAGCTTACCGAACAGGGACGATTACAATGAGCAGTTCTTC
TRBJ2-7 many TRBV2 . CASRTESRSYEQYF TGTGCCAGCAGAACTGAGTCTCGGTCCTACGAGCAGTACTTC
TRBJ2-3 many TRBV4-2 TRBD2 CASSQDGTSGRSDTQYF TGTGCCAGCAGCCAAGACGGAACTAGCGGGAGATCAGATACGCAGTATTTT
TRBJ1-3 . TRBV5-1 . CASSLEGASGNTIYF TGCGCCAGCAGCTTGGAGGGAGCCTCTGGAAACACCATATATTTT
TRBJ2-7 once TRBV5-8 TRBD1 CASSELQGAFSYEQYF TGTGCCAGCAGCGAGCTACAGGGGGCTTTCTCCTACGAGCAGTACTTC
TRBJ1-3 . TRBV9 . CASSPRQSVAGNTIYF TGTGCCAGCAGCCCTCGACAGAGTGTAGCTGGAAACACCATATATTTT
TRBJ1-5 . TRBV28 TRBD1 CASSLRQGGGPQHF TGCGCCAGCAGTTTACGACAGGGTGGAGGGCCCCAGCATTTT
TRBJ1-5 few TRBV5-1 . CASSLGQGIQPQHF TGCGCCAGCAGCTTGGGCCAGGGAATTCAGCCCCAGCATTTT
TRBJ2-7 few TRBV2 . CASKDDRNEAYEQYF TGTGCCAGCAAAGATGACAGGAACGAAGCCTACGAGCAGTACTTC
TRBJ2-7 . TRBV7-2 TRBD2 CASSSVRTSGDWYF TGTGCCAGCAGCTCTGTAAGGACTAGCGGGGATTGGTACTTC
TRBJ2-6 . TRBV4-2 . CASSQVQGTGANVLTF TGTGCCAGCAGCCAAGTCCAGGGAACTGGGGCCAACGTCCTGACTTTC
TRBJ2-2 . TRBV29-1 TRBD2 CSAQGLAGTGELFF TGCAGCGCACAAGGACTAGCGGGGACCGGGGAGCTGTTTTTT
TRBJ2-5 . TRBV2 . CASSEGVSGSETQYF TGTGCCAGCAGTGAGGGCGTTTCGGGGTCGGAGACCCAGTACTTC
TRBJ2-1 . TRBV19 TRBD1 CASMGGTGHNEQFF TGTGCCAGTATGGGCGGGACAGGGCACAATGAGCAGTTCTTC
TRBJ2-7 . TRBV30 . CAWMGGRSYEQYF TGTGCCTGGATGGGGGGCCGTTCCTACGAGCAGTACTTC
TRBJ2-1 . TRBV11-1 . CASSLGGAIPSNEQFF TGTGCCAGCAGCTTAGGAGGGGCTATCCCCTCCAATGAGCAGTTCTTC
TRBJ2-5 once TRBV5-1 TRBD2 CASSSLKGAGTQETQYF TGCGCCAGCAGCTCCCTTAAAGGAGCGGGGACCCAAGAGACCCAGTACTTC
TRBJ1-4 . TRBV18 . CASSLAGFREKLFF TGTGCCAGCTCACTCGCAGGGTTTCGAGAAAAACTGTTTTTT
TRBJ2-2 . TRBV19 . CASSRAGRNKNTGELFF TGTGCCAGTAGCAGGGCCGGGCGGAATAAGAACACCGGGGAGCTGTTTTTT
TRBJ2-2 . TRBV19 TRBD2 CASRPLAGGHIGELFF TGTGCCAGTAGACCTCTAGCGGGAGGTCACATCGGGGAGCTGTTTTTT
TRBJ1-1 . TRBV7-3 . CASSLGRMNTEAFF TGTGCCAGCAGCCTAGGACGGATGAACACTGAAGCTTTCTTT
TRBJ1-2 . TRBV7-9 . CASSLVHRDGYTF TGTGCCAGCAGCTTAGTTCACAGGGATGGCTACACCTTC
TRBJ1-1 . TRBV30 TRBD1 CAYARDRDTEAFF TGTGCCTATGCCCGGGACAGAGACACTGAAGCTTTCTTT
TRBJ2-5 once TRBV2 TRBD2 CASTTPGTKETQYF TGTGCCAGCACTACCCCCGGGACTAAAGAGACCCAGTACTTC
TRBJ2-1 . TRBV7-2 . CASSLSSRVGEQFF TGTGCCAGCAGCTTAAGTTCCCGGGTCGGTGAGCAGTTCTTC
TRBJ2-2 . TRBV5-1 . CASSFIRGGTGELFF TGCGCCAGCAGCTTTATCAGGGGAGGAACCGGGGAGCTGTTTTTT
TRBJ2-2 . TRBV6-5 . CASGQGPGELFF TGTGCCAGCGGTCAGGGGCCCGGGGAGCTGTTTTTT
TRBJ1-2 . TRBV28 TRBD1 CASSAPGTANGYTF TGTGCCAGCAGTGCTCCCGGGACAGCAAATGGCTACACCTTC